This is a list of T cell receptor beta chains from one sample in a study of blood T cell repertoires in COVID-19. The data were produced by immunoSEQ multiplex PCR, yet TCRdb's version contains in-frame clones alone and is incomplete. The repertoire has approximately 130,000 clones, more than 65% of them found once; the top ten carry roughly 25%. Sample: peripheral blood. All receptors derive from a human donor in a cohort sampled during active COVID-19. Both conserved end residues are trimmed from each CDR3.

>TRBV21-1|TRBJ2-1
ASNRLAGVHEQF
>TRBV10-3|TRBJ1-1
AITETPNTEAF
>TRBV24-1|TRBJ2-5
ATSPFRRAETQY
>TRBV24-1|TRBJ1-5
ATQDSLYSNQPQH
>TRBV27|TRBJ2-2
ASSRQGAAELF
>TRBV30|TRBJ2-7
AWSMMAGAYEQY
>TRBV7-9|TRBJ2-2
ASSLLGQGATGELF
>TRBV7-2|TRBJ2-3
ASSLPLAGGADTQY
>TRBV5-5|TRBJ2-7
ASSLGIGSREQY
>TRBV6-6|TRBJ1-5
ASSYGTVSNQPQH
>TRBV7-2|TRBJ1-2
ASSLSTGNGYT
>TRBV5-5|TRBJ2-3
ASSLVVGLGPDTQY
>TRBV27|TRBJ2-1
ASSPIGAGGTYNEQF
>TRBV7-3|TRBJ1-4
ASSSRPGQGREKLF
>TRBV5-4|TRBJ1-6
ASSTRTANSPLH
>TRBV30|TRBJ2-2
AWSDRLKNTGELF
>TRBV7-8|TRBJ1-3
ASSLLQVPGNTIY
>TRBV6-5|TRBJ1-4
ASSYTIQGANEKLF
>TRBV7-2|TRBJ2-3
ASSGLKGGLDTQY
>TRBV6-1|TRBJ1-1
ASSEARDTGKAF
>TRBV27|TRBJ2-7
ASSRADGRVSYEQY
>TRBV5-1|TRBJ2-5
ASSPTGTGVQETQY
>TRBV7-8|TRBJ1-1
ASSLSLQGAAEAF
>TRBV30|TRBJ2-2
ASRVGGRAGELF
>TRBV6-5|TRBJ1-4
ASNSYNEKLF
>TRBV29-1|TRBJ1-2
SVVARDYGYT
>TRBV3-1/TRBV3-2|TRBJ2-7
ASSLLAGGTYEQY
>TRBV5-1|TRBJ2-1
ASSGTGYNEQF
>TRBV2|TRBJ2-2
ASRQGGANTGELF
>TRBV27|TRBJ2-7
ASSLTLGRTYEQY
>TRBV28|TRBJ1-4
ASGDSAHEKLF
>TRBV2|TRBJ2-1
ASSDGTSGVYNEQF
>TRBV28|TRBJ1-5
ASSLGDRGGQPQH
>TRBV18|TRBJ2-1
ASSLTEYSYNEQF
>TRBV5-1|TRBJ2-3
ASSNLAGASDTQY
>TRBV6-2/TRBV6-3|TRBJ2-5
ASSPPGGRGPEETQY
>TRBV18|TRBJ2-1
ASSPVVIGARKF
>TRBV7-2|TRBJ2-7
ASSSRDRTYEQY
>TRBV19|TRBJ2-7
ASQQSSGTTSYEQY
>TRBV27|TRBJ2-2
ASSGRRGLGELF
>TRBV10-3|TRBJ1-1
AISVYGGPNTEAF
>TRBV2|TRBJ1-4
ASRREKLF
>TRBV5-4|TRBJ2-7
ASSLQNYEQY
>TRBV24-1|TRBJ2-1
ATSVRAGIYNEQF
>TRBV19|TRBJ2-5
ASSIASAGGETQY